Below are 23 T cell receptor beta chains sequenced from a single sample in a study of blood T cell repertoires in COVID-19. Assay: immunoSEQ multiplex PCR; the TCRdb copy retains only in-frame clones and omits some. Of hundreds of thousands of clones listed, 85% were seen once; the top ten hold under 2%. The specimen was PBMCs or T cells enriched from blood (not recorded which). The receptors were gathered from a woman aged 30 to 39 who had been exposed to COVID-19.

The CDR3 reads CATSSRGQGGLDNSPLHF. The CDR3 nucleotides are TGTGCCACCAGCAGCCGAGGACAGGGGGGATTAGATAATTCACCCCTCCACTTT. This chain connects TRBV15 to TRBJ1-6; TRBD1 matches at 10 bases. Losses at the gene ends were 3 bases for V and 5 bases for J; bases not matched to a gene: 10. Germline V CDR1 and CDR2: LNHNV, YYDKDF (reference sequence). The CDR3 runs to 18 residues.

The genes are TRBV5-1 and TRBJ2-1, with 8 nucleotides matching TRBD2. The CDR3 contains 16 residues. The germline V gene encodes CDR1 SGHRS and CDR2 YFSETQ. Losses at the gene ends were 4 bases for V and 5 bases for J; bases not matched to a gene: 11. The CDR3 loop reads CASSPLISGSHNEQFF. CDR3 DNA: TGCGCCAGCAGCCCTCTAATCAGCGGGAGTCACAATGAGCAGTTCTTC. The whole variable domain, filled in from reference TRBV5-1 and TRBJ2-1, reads KAGVTQTPRYLIKTRGQQVTLSCSPISGHRSVSWYQQTPGQGLQFLFEYFSETQRNKGNFPGRFSGRQFSNSRSEMNVSTLELGDSALYLCASSPLISGSHNEQFFGPGTRLTVL.

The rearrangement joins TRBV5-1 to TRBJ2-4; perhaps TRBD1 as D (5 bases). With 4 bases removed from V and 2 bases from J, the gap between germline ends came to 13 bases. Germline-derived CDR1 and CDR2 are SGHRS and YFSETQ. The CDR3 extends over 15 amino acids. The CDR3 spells CASSLNQGSKNIQYF. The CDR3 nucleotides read TGCGCCAGCAGCCTCAATCAGGGCTCCAAAAACATTCAGTACTTC. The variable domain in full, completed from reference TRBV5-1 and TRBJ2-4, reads KAGVTQTPRYLIKTRGQQVTLSCSPISGHRSVSWYQQTPGQGLQFLFEYFSETQRNKGNFPGRFSGRQFSNSRSEMNVSTLELGDSALYLCASSLNQGSKNIQYFGAGTRLSVL.

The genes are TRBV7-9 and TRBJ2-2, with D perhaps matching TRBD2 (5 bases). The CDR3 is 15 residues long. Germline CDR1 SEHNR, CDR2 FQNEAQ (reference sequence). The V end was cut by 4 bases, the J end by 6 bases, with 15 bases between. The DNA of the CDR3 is TGTGCCAGCAGCTCATACCGCCAGGAGGCCGGGGAGCTGTTTTTT. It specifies CASSSYRQEAGELFF. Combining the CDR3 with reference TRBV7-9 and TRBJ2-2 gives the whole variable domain DTGVSQNPRHKITKRGQNVTFRCDPISEHNRLYWYRQTLGQGPEFLTYFQNEAQLEKSRLLSDRFSAERPKGSFSTLEIQRTEQGDSAMYLCASSSYRQEAGELFFGEGSRLTVL.

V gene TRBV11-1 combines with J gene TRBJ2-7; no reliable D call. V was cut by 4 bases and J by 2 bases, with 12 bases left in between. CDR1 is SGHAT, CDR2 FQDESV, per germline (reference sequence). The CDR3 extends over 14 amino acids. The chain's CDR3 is CASSSVSGPYEQYF. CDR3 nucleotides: TGTGCCAGCAGCTCGGTGTCGGGTCCCTACGAGCAGTACTTC.

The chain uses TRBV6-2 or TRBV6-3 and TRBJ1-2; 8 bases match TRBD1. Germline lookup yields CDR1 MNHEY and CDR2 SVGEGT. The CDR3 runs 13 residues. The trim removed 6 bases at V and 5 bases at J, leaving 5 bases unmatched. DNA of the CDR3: TGTGCCAGCAGCCAGGACAGGGTATATGGCTACACCTTC. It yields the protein CASSQDRVYGYTF.

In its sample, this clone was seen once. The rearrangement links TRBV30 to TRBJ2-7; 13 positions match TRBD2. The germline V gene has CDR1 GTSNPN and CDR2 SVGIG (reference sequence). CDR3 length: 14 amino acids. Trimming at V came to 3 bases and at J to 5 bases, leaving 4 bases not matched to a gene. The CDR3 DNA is TGTGCCTGGAGAGGACTAGCGGGAGTCCACGAGCAGTACTTC. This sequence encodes CAWRGLAGVHEQYF.

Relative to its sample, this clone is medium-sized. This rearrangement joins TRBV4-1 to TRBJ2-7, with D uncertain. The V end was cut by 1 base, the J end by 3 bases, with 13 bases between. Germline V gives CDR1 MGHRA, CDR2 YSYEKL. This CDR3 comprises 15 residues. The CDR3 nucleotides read TGCGCCAGCAGCCAAGTGTACAGATCCAACTACGAGCAGTACTTC. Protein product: CASSQVYRSNYEQYF.

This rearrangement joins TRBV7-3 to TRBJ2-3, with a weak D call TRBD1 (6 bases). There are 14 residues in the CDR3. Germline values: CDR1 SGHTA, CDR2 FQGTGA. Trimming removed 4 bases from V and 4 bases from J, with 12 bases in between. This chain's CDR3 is CASSYDRFPDTQYF. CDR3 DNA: TGTGCCAGCAGCTATGACAGGTTCCCAGATACGCAGTATTTT.

The CDR3 sequence is CATTANTEAFF. DNA of the CDR3: TGTGCCACAACAGCGAACACTGAAGCTTTCTTT. V usage is TRBV28 and J usage is TRBJ1-1, with unresolved D. Germline values: CDR1 MDHEN, CDR2 SYDVKM. Trimming pared 10 bases from V and 1 base from J, leaving 7 bases between. This CDR3 spans 11 amino acids.

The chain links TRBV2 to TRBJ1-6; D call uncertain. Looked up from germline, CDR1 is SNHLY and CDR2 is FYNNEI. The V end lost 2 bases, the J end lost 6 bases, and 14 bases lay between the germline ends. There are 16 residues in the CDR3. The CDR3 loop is CASSEYRRTSNSPLHF. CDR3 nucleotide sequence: TGTGCCAGCAGTGAATACAGACGTACCTCTAATTCACCCCTCCACTTT.

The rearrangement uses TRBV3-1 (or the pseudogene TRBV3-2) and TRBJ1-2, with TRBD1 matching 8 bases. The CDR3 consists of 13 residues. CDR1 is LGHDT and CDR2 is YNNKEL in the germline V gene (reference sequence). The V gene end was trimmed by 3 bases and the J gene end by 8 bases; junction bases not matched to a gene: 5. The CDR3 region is CASSQTGDGGYTF. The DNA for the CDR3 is TGTGCCAGCAGCCAGACAGGGGATGGCGGCTACACCTTC.

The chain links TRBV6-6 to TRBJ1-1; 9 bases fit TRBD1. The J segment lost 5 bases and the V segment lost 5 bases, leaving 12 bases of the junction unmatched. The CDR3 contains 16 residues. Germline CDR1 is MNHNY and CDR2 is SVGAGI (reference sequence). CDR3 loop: CASSRTIQGAGTEAFF. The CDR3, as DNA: TGTGCCAGCAGTCGAACTATACAGGGGGCAGGGACTGAAGCTTTCTTT.

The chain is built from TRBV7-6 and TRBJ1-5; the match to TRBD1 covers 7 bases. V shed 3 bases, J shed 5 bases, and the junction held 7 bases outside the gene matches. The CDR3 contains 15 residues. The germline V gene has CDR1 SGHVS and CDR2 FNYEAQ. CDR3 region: CASSFRTGRDQPQHF. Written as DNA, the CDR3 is TGTGCCAGCAGCTTTCGGACAGGCCGGGATCAGCCCCAGCATTTT.

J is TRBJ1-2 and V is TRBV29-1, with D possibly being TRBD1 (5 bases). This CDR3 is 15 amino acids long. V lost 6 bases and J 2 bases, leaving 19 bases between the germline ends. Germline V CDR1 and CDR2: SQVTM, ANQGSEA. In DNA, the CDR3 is TGCAGCGTCATCAGATACGGGGGAAACAACTATGGCTACACCTTC. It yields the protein CSVIRYGGNNYGYTF.

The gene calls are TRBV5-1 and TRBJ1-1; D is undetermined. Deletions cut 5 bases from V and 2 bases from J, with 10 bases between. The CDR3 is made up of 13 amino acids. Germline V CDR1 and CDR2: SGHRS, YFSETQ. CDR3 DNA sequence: TGCGCCAGCAGTCCTACAGCTAACACTGAAGCTTTCTTT. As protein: CASSPTANTEAFF.

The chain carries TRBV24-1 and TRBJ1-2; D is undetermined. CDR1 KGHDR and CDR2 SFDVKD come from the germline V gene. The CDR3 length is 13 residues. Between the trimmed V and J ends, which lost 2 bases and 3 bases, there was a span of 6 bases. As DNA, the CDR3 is TGTGCCACCAGTGATTGGGCAGACTATGGCTACACCTTC. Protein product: CATSDWADYGYTF.

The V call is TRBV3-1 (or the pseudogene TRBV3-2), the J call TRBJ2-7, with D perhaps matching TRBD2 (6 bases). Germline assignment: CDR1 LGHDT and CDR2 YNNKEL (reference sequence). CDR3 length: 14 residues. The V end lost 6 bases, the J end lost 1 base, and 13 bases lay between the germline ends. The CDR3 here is CASRSTGTSYEQYF. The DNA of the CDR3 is TGTGCCAGCAGGAGCACCGGGACTTCCTACGAGCAGTACTTC.

As DNA, the CDR3 is TGTGCCAGCAAACCCGGGACAGGGAGCCCCTATAATTCACCCCTCCACTTT. The encoded protein is CASKPGTGSPYNSPLHF. This chain uses TRBV21-1 with TRBJ1-6; the D call of TRBD1 is as the table states it, not checked on the DNA. TRBV21-1 is a pseudogene. This CDR3 spans 17 amino acids.

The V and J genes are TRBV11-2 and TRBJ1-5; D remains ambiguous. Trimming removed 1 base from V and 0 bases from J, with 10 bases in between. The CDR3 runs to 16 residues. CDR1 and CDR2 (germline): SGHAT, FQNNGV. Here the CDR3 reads CASSLGAGYSNQPQHF. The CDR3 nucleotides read TGTGCCAGCAGCTTAGGGGCCGGATATAGCAATCAGCCCCAGCATTTT.

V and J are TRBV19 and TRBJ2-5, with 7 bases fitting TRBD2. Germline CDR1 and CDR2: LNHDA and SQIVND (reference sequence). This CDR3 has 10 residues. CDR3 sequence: CASGKETQYF. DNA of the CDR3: TGTGCGAGCGGGAAGGAGACCCAGTACTTC.

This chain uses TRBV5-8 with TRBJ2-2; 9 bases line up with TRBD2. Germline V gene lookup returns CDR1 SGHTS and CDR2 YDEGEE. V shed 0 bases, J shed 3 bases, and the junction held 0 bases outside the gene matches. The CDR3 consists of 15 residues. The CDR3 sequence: CASSLGLADTGELFF. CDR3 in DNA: TGTGCCAGCAGCTTGGGACTAGCGGACACCGGGGAGCTGTTTTTT.

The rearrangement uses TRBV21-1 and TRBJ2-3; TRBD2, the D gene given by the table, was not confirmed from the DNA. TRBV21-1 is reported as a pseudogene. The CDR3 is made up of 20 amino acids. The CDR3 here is CASSKGAAGGTTPSTDTQYF. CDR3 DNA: TGTGCCAGCAGCAAAGGGGCAGCGGGGGGCACCACCCCTAGCACAGATACGCAGTATTTT.